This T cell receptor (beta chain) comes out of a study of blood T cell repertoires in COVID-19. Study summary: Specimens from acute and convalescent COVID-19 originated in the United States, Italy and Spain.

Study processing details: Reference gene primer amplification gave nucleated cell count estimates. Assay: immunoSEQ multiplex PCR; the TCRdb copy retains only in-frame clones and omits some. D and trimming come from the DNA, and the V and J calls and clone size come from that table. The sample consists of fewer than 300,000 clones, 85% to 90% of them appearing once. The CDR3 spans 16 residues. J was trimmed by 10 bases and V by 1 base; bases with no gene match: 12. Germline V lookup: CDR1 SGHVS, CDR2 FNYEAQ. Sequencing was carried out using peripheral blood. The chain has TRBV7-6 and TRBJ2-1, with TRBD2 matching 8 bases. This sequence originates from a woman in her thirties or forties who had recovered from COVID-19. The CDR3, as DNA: TGTGCCAGCAGCTTAGGCGGGGGGCGTCCGCTAGAGGAGCAGTTCTTC. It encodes CASSLGGGRPLEEQFF.